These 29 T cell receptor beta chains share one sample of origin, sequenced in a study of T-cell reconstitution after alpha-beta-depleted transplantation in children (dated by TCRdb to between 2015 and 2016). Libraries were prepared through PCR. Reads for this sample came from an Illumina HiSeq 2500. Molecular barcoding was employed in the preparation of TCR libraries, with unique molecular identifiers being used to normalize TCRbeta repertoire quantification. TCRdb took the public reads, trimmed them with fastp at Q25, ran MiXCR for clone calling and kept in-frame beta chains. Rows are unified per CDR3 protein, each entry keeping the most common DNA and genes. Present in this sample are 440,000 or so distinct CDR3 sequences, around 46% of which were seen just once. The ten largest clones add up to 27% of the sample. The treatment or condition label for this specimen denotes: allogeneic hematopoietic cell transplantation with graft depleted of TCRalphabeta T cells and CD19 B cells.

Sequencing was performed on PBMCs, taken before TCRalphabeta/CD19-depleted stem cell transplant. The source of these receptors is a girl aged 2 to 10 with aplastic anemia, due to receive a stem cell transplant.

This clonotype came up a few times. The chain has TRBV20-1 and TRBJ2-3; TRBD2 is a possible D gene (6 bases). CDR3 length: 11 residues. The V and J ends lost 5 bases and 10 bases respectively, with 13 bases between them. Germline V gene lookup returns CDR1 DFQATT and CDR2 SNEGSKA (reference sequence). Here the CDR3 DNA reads TGCAGTGCTTCAACTAGCTCGGCGCAGTATTTT. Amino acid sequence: CSASTSSAQYF.

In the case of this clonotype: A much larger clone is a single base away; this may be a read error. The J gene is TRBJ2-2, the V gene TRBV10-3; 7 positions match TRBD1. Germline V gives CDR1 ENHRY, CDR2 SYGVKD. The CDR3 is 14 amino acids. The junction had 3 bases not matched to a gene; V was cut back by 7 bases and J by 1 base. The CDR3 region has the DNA TGTGCCATCACCGACAGGGAGAACACCGGGGAGCTGTTTTTT. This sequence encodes CAITDRENTGELFF.

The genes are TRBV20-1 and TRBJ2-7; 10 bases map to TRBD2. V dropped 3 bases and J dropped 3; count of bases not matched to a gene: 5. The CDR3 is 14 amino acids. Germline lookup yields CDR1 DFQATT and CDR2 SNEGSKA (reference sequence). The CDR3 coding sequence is TGCAGTGCTAGGACCATAGCGGGGGGCTACGAGCAGTACTTC. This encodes CSARTIAGGYEQYF.

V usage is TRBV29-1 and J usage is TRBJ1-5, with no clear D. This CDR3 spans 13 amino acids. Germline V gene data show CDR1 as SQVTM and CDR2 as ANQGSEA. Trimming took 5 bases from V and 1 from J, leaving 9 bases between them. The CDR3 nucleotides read TGCAGCGTTCGTCAAGGGAGCAATCAGCCCCAGCATTTT. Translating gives CSVRQGSNQPQHF.

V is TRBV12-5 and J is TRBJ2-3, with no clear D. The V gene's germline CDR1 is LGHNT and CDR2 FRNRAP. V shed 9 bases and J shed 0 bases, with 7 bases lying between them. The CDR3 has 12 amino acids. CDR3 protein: CASQSSTDTQYF. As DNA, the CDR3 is TGTGCTAGCCAATCTAGCACAGATACGCAGTATTTT.

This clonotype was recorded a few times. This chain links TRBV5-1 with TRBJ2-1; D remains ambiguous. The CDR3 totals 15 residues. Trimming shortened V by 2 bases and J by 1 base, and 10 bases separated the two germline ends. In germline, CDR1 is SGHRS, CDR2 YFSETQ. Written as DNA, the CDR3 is TGCGCCAGCAGCTTAAGGGTTGCGTCCTACAATGAGCAGTTCTTC. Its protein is CASSLRVASYNEQFF.

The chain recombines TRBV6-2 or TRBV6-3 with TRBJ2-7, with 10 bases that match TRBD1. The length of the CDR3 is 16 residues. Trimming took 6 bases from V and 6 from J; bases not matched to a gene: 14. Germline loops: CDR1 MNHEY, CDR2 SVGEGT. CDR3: CASSTRVDRGLFEQYF. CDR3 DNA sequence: TGTGCCAGCAGCACCCGGGTAGACAGGGGGCTATTCGAGCAGTACTTC.

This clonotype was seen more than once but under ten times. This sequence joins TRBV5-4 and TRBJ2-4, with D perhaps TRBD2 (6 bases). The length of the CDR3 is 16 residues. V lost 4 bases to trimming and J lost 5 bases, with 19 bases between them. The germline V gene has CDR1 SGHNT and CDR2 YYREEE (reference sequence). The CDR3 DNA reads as TGTGCCAGCAGCACCGCCCCACGGGGGTTGCAAAACATTCAGTACTTC. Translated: CASSTAPRGLQNIQYF.

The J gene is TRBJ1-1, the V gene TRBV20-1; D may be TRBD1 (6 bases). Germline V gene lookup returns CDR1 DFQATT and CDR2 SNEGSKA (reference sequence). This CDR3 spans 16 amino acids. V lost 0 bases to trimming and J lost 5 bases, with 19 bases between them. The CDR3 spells CSARDFGGRGKTEAFF. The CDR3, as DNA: TGCAGTGCTAGAGATTTCGGGGGGCGCGGGAAAACTGAAGCTTTCTTT.

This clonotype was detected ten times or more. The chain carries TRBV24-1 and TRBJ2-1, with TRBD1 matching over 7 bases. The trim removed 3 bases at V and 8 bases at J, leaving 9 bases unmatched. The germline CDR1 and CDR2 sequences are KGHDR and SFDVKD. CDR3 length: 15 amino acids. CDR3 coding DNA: TGTGCCACCAGTGATCCAAACAGGGGTATTTATGAGCAGTTCTTC. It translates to CATSDPNRGIYEQFF.

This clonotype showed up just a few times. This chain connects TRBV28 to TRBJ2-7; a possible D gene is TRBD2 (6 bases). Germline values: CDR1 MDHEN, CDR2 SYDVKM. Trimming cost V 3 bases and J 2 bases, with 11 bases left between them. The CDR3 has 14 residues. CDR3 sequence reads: CASSFPQRAYEQYF. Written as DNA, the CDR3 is TGTGCCAGCAGTTTCCCCCAGCGGGCCTACGAGCAGTACTTC.

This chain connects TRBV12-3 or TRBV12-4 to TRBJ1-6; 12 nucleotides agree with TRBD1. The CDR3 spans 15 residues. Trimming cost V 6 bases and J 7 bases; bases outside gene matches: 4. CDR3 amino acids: CASRAGTGGNSPLHF. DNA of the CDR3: TGTGCCAGCAGGGCCGGGACAGGGGGCAATTCACCCCTCCACTTT.

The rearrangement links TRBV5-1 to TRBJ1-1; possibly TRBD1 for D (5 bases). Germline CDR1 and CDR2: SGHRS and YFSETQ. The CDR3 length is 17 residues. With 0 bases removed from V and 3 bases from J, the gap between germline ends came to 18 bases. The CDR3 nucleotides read TGCGCCAGCAGCTTGGCTTATCGGGGGAAGGCGGACACTGAAGCTTTCTTT. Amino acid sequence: CASSLAYRGKADTEAFF.

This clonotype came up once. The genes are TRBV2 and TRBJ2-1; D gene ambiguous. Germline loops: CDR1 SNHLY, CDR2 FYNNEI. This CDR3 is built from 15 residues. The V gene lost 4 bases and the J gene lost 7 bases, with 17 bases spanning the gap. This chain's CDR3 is CASSVSPPIRNEQFF. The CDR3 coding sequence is TGTGCCAGCAGTGTAAGTCCCCCCATCCGGAATGAGCAGTTCTTC.

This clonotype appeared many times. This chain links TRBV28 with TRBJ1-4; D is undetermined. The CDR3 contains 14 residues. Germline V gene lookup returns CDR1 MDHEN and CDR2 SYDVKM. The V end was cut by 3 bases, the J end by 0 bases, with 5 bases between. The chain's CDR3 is CASSFSATNEKLFF. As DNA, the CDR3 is TGTGCCAGCAGTTTCTCTGCAACTAATGAAAAACTGTTTTTT.

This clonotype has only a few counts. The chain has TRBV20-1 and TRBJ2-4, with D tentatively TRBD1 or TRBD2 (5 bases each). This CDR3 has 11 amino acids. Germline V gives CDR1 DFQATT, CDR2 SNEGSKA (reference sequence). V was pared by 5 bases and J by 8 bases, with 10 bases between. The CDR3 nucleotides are TGCAGTGCTCGAGGGGTAGACATTCAGTACTTC. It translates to CSARGVDIQYF.

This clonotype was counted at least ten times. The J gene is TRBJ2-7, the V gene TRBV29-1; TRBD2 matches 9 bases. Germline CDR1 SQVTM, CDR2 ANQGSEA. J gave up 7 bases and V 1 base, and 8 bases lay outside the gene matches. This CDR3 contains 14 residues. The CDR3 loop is CSVEVAGGPKEQYF. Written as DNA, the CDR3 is TGCAGCGTTGAAGTGGCGGGAGGGCCGAAGGAGCAGTACTTC.

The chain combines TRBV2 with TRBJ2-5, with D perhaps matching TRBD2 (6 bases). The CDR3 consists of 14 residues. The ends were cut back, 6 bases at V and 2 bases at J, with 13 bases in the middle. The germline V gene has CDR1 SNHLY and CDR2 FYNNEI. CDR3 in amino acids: CASSSLAPQETQYF. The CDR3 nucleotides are TGTGCCAGCAGCAGTCTAGCGCCTCAAGAGACCCAGTACTTC.

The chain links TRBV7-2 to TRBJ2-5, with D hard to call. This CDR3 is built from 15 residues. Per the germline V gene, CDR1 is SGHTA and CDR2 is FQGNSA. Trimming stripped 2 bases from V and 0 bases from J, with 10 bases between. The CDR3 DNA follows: TGTGCCAGCAGCTTAACCACCGGGTACCAAGAGACCCAGTACTTC. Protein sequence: CASSLTTGYQETQYF.

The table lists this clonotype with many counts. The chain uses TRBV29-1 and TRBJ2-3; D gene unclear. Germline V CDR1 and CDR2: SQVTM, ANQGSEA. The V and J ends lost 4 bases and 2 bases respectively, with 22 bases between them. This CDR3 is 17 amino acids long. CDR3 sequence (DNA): TGCAGCGTTGCGGGTGATGACGGGTCCCAGTACACAGATACGCAGTATTTT. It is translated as CSVAGDDGSQYTDTQYF.

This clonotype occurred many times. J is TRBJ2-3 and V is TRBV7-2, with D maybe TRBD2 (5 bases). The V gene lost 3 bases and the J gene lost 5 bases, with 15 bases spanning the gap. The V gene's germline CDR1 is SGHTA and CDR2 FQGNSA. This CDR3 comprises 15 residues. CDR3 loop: CASSFPALAGDTQYF. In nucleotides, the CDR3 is TGTGCCAGCAGCTTCCCAGCCCTGGCGGGAGATACGCAGTATTTT.

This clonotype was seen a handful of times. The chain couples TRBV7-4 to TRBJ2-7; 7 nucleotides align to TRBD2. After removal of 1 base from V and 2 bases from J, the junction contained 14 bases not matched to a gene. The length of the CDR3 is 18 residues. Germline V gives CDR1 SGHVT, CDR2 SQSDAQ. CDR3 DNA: TGTGCCAGCAGCTTAGTTTGCTTAAGGGCTAGCGGAACCTACGAGCAGTACTTC. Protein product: CASSLVCLRASGTYEQYF.

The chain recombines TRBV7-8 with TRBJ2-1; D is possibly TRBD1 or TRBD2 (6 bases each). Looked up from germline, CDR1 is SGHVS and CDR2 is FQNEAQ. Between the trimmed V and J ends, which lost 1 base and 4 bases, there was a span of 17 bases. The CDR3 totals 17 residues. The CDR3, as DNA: TGTGCCAGCAGCTTAGGGGGTAGCTGGGGGGCTTACAATGAGCAGTTCTTC. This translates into CASSLGGSWGAYNEQFF.

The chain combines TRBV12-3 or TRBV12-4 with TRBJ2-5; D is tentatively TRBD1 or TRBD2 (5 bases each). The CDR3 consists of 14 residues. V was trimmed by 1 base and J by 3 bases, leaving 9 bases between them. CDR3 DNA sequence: TGTGCCAGCAGTTTAGGGGTGGGGGAAGAGACCCAGTACTTC. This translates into CASSLGVGEETQYF.

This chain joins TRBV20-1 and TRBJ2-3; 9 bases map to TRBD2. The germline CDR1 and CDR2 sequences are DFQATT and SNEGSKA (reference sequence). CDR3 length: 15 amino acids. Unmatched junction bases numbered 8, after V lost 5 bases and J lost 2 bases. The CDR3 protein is CSASRLADNTDTQYF. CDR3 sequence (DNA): TGCAGTGCTTCCCGACTAGCGGACAACACAGATACGCAGTATTTT.

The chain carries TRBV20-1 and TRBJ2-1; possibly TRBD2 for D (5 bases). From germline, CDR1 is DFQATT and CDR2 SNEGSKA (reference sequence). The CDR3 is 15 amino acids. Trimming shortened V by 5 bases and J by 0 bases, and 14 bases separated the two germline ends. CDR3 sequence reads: CSAVPGGGSYNEQFF. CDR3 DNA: TGCAGTGCTGTCCCCGGAGGCGGCTCCTACAATGAGCAGTTCTTC.

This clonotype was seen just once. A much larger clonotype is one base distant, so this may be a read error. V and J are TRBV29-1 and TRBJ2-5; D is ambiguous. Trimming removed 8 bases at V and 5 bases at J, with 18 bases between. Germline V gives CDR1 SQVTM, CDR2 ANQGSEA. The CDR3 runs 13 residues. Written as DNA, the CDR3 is TGCAGCACACATACCAGGCTCGGGGAGACCCAGTACTTC. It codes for CSTHTRLGETQYF.

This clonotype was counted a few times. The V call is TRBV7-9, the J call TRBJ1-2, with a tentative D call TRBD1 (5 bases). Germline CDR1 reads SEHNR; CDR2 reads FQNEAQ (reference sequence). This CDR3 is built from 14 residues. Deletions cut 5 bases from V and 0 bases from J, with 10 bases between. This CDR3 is CASSETGPNYGYTF. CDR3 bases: TGTGCCAGCAGCGAAACAGGTCCTAACTATGGCTACACCTTC.

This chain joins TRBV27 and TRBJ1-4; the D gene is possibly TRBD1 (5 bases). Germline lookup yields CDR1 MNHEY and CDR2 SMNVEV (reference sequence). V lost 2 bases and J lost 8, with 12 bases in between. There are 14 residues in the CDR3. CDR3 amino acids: CASSLRIGGEKLFF. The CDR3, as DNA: TGTGCCAGCAGTTTAAGGATTGGGGGGGAAAAACTGTTTTTT.